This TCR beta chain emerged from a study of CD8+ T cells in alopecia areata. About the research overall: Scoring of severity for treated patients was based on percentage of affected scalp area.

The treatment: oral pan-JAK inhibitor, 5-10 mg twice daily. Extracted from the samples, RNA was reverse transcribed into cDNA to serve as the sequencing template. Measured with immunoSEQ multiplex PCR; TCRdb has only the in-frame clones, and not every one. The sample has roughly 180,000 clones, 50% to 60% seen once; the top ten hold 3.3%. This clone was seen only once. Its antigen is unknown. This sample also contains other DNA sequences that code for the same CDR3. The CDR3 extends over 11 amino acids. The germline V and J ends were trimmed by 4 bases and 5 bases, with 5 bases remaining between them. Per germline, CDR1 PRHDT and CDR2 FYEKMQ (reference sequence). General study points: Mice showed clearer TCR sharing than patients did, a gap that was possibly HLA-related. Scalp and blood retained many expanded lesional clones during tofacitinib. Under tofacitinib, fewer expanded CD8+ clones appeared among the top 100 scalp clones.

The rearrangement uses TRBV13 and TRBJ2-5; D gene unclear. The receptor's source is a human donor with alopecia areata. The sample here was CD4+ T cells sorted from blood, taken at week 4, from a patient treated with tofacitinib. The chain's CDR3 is CASSSGETQYF. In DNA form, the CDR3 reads TGTGCCAGCAGCTCTGGGGAGACCCAGTACTTC.